This TCR beta chain derives from a study of human T cells and chemical hapten exposure (dated by TCRdb to the early 2020s). In terms of the full investigation: For sensitization, 2% DPC in acetone was applied to a roughly 2 cm by roughly 2 cm area of upper inner arm skin. In alopecia patients, the study followed how the peripheral blood TCR repertoire changed in vivo over primary and secondary sensitization to diphenylcyclopropenone (DPC), a hapten. Alopecia areata with under or over 50% scalp involvement, alopecia totalis and alopecia universalis were represented in the patient cohort, which was mostly female. Patient blood was sampled pre-sensitization (week 0) and at 2, 6 and about 24 weeks after DPC sensitization. Libraries were pooled for sequencing, and per-sample TCR yields varied mainly because of small differences in library volumes within the pool. Throughout the roughly 24-week study period, patients were also given weekly therapeutic DPC doses on the scalp. About 29 alopecia patients gave blood for TCR sequencing at one to four time points (pre-sensitization, 2, 6 and 24 weeks). Patch tests used Finn chambers with 0.01% DPC on the upper back, scored after 6 days by International Contact Dermatitis Research Group standards. Here is what the overall study found, with its caveats: Expanded TCRs formed significantly more large CDR3 similarity clusters than pre-sensitization or healthy control sets, consistent with antigen-driven responses. After repeated subsampling, the strength of the expansion versus patch-test correlation and the threshold at which it became significant changed. Because every patient had alopecia, a presumed autoimmune disease, the patients' immune response might differ from that of healthy individuals. Patch test score correlated positively with the number of PT1 expanded TCRs, reaching significance at thresholds 8, 16 and 32 but not at 4. DPC sensitization did not change the number of TCRs with a frequency above 1 in 1000, and there was no evidence of changes in global repertoire structure.

This specimen's time point label, interpreted: patch test 1, 2 weeks after DPC sensitization. The treatment or condition label of this sample denotes: therapeutic diphenylcyclopropenone sensitization with weekly scalp DPC. At every patch-test visit, the blood draw took place before the patch test was put on. Patients were eligible if aged 18 to 70, diagnosed with alopecia and judged suitable for DPC therapy, and pregnant patients were excluded. Unfractionated whole blood was collected in Tempus Blood RNA tubes, and total RNA was extracted from that blood. Library preparation used RACE. For sequencing, a NextSeq 500 was employed. During library preparation, unique molecular identifiers were attached to individual cDNA molecules so that TCRs could be counted in a quantitative, reproducible way. Each blood RNA sample was used to sequence both TCR alpha and TCR beta chains. Concerning the study's data processing: A median of roughly 100,000 TCRs per sample was observed, with a range of roughly 23,224 to 700,000. V, J and CDR3 annotation of the TCR reads was performed with the Decombinator software suite. To make PS versus PT1 abundance plots, every sample was subsampled to the same number of TCRs (28,000). Expanded TCRs were defined as absent before sensitization and observed at least eight times at the 2-week time point. The raw public data were reprocessed by TCRdb itself: fastp quality trimming at Q25, MiXCR clonotype calling, in-frame beta chains only. Each entry merges the rows of one CDR3 protein and shows their most common DNA and genes. None of the V and J calls come from the authors' own analysis; TCRdb made them. Counted in this sample were around 52,000 distinct CDR3 sequences; about 9.3% of them appeared once. Of the sample, about an eighth falls within the top ten clones.

From the germline V gene, CDR1 is MNHNS and CDR2 is SASEGT. From the cysteine through the phenylalanine, the CDR3 covers 13 amino acids. The DNA shown is the 39-base CDR3, in frame from base 1. The V end loses 0 bases and the J end loses 8 bases, and a stretch of 10 bases separates them. This clonotype was seen many times. Its antigen has not been determined. There are no base qualities to consult, and no much larger clone falls within one base. The clonotype originates from a woman aged 40 to 50 with alopecia areata. Some clones in this sample may be carry-over from other donors' samples. Here the sequenced sample was whole blood, taken in connection with sensitization to the hapten diphenylcyclopropenone (DPC). The chain is assembled from TRBV6-1 and TRBJ1-2; no confident D gene assignment can be made. The DNA reads as follows: TGTGCCAGCAGTGAAGCGCTAGTCAGCGGCTACACCTTC. It specifies CASSEALVSGYTF.